Below are 4 T cell receptor beta chains sequenced from a single sample in a study of regulatory T cells in long-lasting Graves disease. Time point here: newly diagnosed GD, antithyroid drugs for less than 3 months. PBMCs provided the RNA from which the TCR library was made. CDR3 regions were amplified by Arm-PCR using iRepertoire HTBI primers to build TCR beta libraries. MiXCR, run by TCRdb on the multiplex PCR reads, gives a single entry per CDR3 protein. The sample lists hundreds of thousands of distinct CDR3 sequences, roughly 13% occurring once. These data also featured in a second study, about T cells in Graves' hyperthyroidism and ophthalmopathy.

The sequenced sample was peripheral blood mononuclear cells (PBMCs), obtained at new diagnosis, from a patient treated with antithyroid drugs. The source of these receptors is a man aged 25-45 years with Graves disease.

The sample holds many counts of this clonotype. The chain employs TRBV9 and TRBJ1-1; D is ambiguous. Germline CDR1 reads SGDLS; CDR2 reads YYNGEE. V gave up 7 bases and J gave up 1 base, with 14 bases separating them. This CDR3 comprises 14 residues. The CDR3, as DNA: TGTGCCAGCTCAGTGGGCGGGAGGAACACTGAAGCTTTCTTT. Its translation is CASSVGGRNTEAFF.

Written as DNA, the CDR3 is TGTGCCAGCAGTCGGACAGGCCACACCTTC. It specifies CASSRTGHTF. The rearrangement links TRBV28 to TRBJ1-2, with TRBD1 matching over 7 bases. V lost 5 bases and J lost 12; bases outside the gene matches: 3. The CDR3 totals 10 residues. Germline CDR1 MDHEN, CDR2 SYDVKM.

This clonotype was recorded many times. The chain joins TRBV12-3 or TRBV12-4 to TRBJ2-1; D perhaps matches TRBD2 (6 bases). This CDR3 is 16 amino acids long. Trimming took 2 bases from V and 4 from J, leaving 15 bases between them. CDR3 DNA sequence: TGTGCCAGCAGTTTATCCCAGGAAGGGAGGTACAATGAGCAGTTCTTC. This encodes CASSLSQEGRYNEQFF.

This clonotype was seen many times. The chain couples TRBV27 to TRBJ2-1, with 11 positions matching TRBD1. The germline V gene encodes CDR1 MNHEY and CDR2 SMNVEV (reference sequence). J gave up 7 bases and V 6 bases, and 5 bases lay outside the gene matches. This CDR3 is 14 amino acids long. CDR3 amino acids: CASSPGTGGNEQFF. The CDR3, as DNA: TGTGCCAGCAGCCCCGGGACAGGGGGGAATGAGCAGTTCTTC.